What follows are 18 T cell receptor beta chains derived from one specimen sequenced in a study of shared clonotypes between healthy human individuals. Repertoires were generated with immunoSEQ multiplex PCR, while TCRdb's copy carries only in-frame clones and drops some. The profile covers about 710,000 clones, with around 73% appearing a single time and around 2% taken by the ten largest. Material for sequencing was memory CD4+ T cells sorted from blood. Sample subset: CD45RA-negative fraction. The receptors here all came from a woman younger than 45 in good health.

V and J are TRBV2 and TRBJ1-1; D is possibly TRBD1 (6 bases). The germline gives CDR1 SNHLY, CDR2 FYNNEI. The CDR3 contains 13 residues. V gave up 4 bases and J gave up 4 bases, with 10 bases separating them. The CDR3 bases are TGTGCCAGCAGTGGAGGCAGGGGCACTGAAGCTTTCTTT. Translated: CASSGGRGTEAFF.

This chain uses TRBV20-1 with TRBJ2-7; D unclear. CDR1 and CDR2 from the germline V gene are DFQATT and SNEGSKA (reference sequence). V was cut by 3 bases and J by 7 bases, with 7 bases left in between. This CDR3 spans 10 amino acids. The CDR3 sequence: CSARYGEQYF. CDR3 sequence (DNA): TGCAGTGCTAGGTATGGTGAGCAGTACTTC.

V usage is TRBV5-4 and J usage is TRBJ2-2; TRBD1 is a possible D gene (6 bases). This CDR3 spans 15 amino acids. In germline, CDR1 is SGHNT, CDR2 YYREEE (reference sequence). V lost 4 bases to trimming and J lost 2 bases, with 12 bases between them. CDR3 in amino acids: CASSADRTNTGELFF. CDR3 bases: TGTGCCAGCAGCGCCGACAGGACCAACACCGGGGAGCTGTTTTTT. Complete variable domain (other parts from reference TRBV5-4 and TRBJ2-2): ETGVTQSPTHLIKTRGQQVTLRCSSQSGHNTVSWYQQALGQGPQFIFQYYREEENGRGNFPPRFSGLQFPNYSSELNVNALELDDSALYLCASSADRTNTGELFFGEGSRLTVL.

CDR3 in amino acids: CASSSPPGLARGRAQYF. The CDR3 DNA sequence: TGCGCCAGCAGCTCCCCCCCGGGACTAGCGAGGGGGAGGGCCCAGTACTTC. The chain recombines TRBV5-1 with TRBJ2-5; 10 bases fit TRBD2. The CDR3 covers 17 residues. V was pared by 3 bases and J by 9 bases, with 17 bases of the junction left unmatched. Per germline, CDR1 SGHRS and CDR2 YFSETQ.

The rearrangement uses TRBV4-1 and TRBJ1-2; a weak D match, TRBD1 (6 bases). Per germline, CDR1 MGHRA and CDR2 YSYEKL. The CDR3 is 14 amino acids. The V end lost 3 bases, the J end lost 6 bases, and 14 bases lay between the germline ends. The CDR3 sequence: CASSHPGDGDGYTF. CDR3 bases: TGCGCCAGCAGCCACCCAGGGGACGGAGATGGCTACACCTTC.

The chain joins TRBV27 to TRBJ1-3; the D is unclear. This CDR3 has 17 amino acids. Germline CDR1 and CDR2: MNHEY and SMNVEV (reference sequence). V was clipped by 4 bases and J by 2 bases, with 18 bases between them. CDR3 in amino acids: CASSSSVGHLAGNTIYF. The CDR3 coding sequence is TGTGCCAGCAGTTCTAGTGTTGGCCACCTGGCTGGAAACACCATATATTTT.

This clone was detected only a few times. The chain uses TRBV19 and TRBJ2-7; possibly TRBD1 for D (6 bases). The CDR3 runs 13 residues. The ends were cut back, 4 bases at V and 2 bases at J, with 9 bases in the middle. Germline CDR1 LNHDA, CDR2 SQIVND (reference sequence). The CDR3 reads CASSRGQAYEQYF. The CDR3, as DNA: TGTGCCAGTAGTAGGGGACAAGCCTACGAGCAGTACTTC.

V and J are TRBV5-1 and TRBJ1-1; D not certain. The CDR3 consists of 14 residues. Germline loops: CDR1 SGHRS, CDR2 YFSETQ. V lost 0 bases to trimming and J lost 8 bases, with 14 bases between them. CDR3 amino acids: CASSLANDGREAFF. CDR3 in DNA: TGCGCCAGCAGCTTGGCCAATGACGGGAGAGAAGCTTTCTTT.

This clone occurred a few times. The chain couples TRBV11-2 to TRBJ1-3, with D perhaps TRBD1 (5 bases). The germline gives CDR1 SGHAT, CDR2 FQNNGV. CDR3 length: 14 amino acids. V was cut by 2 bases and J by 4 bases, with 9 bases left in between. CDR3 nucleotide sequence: TGTGCCAGCAGCTTAACTCGGGGCGGAAACACCATATATTTT. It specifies CASSLTRGGNTIYF.

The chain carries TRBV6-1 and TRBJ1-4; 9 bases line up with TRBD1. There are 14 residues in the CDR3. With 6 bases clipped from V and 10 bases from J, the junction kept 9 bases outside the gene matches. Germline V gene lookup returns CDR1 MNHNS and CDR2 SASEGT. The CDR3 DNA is TGTGCCAGCAGCCCGACAGGGGGGCTGTCAAAACTGTTTTTT. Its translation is CASSPTGGLSKLFF.

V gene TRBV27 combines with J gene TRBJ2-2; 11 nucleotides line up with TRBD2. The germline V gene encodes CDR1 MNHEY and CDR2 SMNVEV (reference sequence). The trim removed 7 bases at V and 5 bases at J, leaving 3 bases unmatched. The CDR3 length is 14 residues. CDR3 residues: CASTGLAGTGELFF. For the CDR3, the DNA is TGTGCCAGCACAGGACTAGCGGGTACCGGGGAGCTGTTTTTT.

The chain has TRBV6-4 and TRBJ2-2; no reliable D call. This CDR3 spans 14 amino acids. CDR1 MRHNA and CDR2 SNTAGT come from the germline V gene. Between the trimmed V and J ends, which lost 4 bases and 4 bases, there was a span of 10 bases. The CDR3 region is CASSVLVGTGELFF. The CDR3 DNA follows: TGTGCCAGCAGTGTACTGGTAGGCACCGGGGAGCTGTTTTTT.

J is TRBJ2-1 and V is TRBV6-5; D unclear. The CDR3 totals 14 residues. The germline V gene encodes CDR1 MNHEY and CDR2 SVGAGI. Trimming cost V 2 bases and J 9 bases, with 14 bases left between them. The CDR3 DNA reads TGTGCCAGCAGTTACACTTGGAGTATGCTTGAGCAGTTCTTC. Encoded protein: CASSYTWSMLEQFF.

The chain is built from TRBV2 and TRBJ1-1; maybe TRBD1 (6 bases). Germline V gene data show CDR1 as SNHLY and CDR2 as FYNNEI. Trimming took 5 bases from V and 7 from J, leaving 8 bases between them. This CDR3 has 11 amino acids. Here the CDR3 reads CASSQQGEAFF. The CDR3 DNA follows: TGTGCCAGCAGTCAACAGGGTGAAGCTTTCTTT.

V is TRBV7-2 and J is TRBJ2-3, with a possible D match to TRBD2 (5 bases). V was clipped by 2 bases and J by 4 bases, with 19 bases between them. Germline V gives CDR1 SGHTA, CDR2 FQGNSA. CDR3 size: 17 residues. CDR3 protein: CASSLRFASPTPDTQYF. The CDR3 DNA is TGTGCCAGCAGCTTACGGTTCGCTAGCCCTACCCCAGATACGCAGTATTTT.

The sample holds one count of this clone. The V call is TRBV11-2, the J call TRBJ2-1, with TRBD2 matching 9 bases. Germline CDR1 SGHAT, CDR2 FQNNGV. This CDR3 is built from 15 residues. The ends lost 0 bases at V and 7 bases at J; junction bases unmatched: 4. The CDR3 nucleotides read TGTGCCAGCAGCTTAGAGGCTAGCGGGACGAATGAGCAGTTCTTC. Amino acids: CASSLEASGTNEQFF.

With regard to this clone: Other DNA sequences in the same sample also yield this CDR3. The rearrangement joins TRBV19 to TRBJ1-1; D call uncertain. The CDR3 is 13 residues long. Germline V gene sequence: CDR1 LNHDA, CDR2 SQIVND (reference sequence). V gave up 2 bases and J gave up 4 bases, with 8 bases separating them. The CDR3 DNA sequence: TGTGCCAGTAGTATAAACGGAGGCACTGAAGCTTTCTTT. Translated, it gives CASSINGGTEAFF.

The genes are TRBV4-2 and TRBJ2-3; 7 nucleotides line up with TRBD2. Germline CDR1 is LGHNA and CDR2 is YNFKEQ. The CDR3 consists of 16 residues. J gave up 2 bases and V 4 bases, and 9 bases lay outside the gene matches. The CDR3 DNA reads TGTGCCAGCAGCCTCGGGGCGGGAGAGGTCACAGATACGCAGTATTTT. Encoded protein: CASSLGAGEVTDTQYF.